These T cell receptor beta chains were read from a single sample in a study of blood T cell repertoires in COVID-19. The table came from immunoSEQ multiplex PCR; TCRdb's copy has only in-frame clones and leaves some out. The data hold around 290,000 clones, with 70% to 90% observed a single time. The sequencing input was PBMCs or T cells enriched from blood (not recorded which). The source of these receptors is a woman aged 55 to 70 in a cohort exposed to, infected with or recovered from COVID-19 (not recorded which). Each CDR3 is given with its conserved first and last residue. The D gene is left open where the match is weak. Some rows mark clone size as missing; the rest say once, few, many or name a class of expanded clone.

size	D	V	J	DNA	CDR3
.	TRBD1	TRBV4-1	TRBJ1-4	TGCGCCAGCAGCCAAGATCGGGGACAGGGCAATGAAAAACTGTTTTTT	CASSQDRGQGNEKLFF
.	.	TRBV6-6	TRBJ2-1	TGTGCCAGCAGCCACAATAATGAGCAGTTCTTC	CASSHNNEQFF
.	.	TRBV3-1/TRBV3-2	TRBJ1-2	TGTGCCAGCAGCCGGGACTCTCTAGACTATGGCTACACCTTC	CASSRDSLDYGYTF
.	TRBD1	TRBV19	TRBJ2-1	TGTGCCAGTAGTCCAGACAGGGGGCGCTTCGATGAGCAGTTCTTC	CASSPDRGRFDEQFF
.	TRBD1	TRBV4-2	TRBJ2-7	TGTGCCAGCAGCCAAGAATTCTTAGGGACAGGGTCAACCTACGAGCAGTACTTC	CASSQEFLGTGSTYEQYF
.	.	TRBV11-3	TRBJ2-3	TGTGCCAGCAGCTCAGGGGCCAGAAGCACAGATACGCAGTATTTT	CASSSGARSTDTQYF
.	TRBD2	TRBV4-1	TRBJ2-5	TGCGCCAGCAGCCTTCGGACTAGCGGGAGGCTTATAGAGACCCAGTACTTC	CASSLRTSGRLIETQYF
.	.	TRBV28	TRBJ2-7	TGTGCCAGCAGTATCACCTACGAGCAGTACTTC	CASSITYEQYF
once	.	TRBV25-1	TRBJ1-2	TGTGCCAGCAGTGTCAGGGGTGGGAGCTACACCTTC	CASSVRGGSYTF
.	.	TRBV25-1	TRBJ1-2	TGTGCCAGCAACGGGCAGGGATATGGCTACACCTTC	CASNGQGYGYTF
.	TRBD2	TRBV6-2/TRBV6-3	TRBJ2-1	TGTGCCAGCATCCCGGGCGGGGGCTCCTACAATGAGCAGTTCTTC	CASIPGGGSYNEQFF
.	TRBD2	TRBV27	TRBJ2-7	TGTGCCAGCAGTTCCTATCAGACTAGCGCATCCTACGAGCAGTACTTC	CASSSYQTSASYEQYF
.	.	TRBV6-5	TRBJ2-7	TGTGCCAGTTCACAGGGCCACGAGCAGTACTTC	CASSQGHEQYF
.	.	TRBV19	TRBJ2-7	TGTGCCAGTAAGTTACACGGGAGTTTCAACGAGCAGTACTTC	CASKLHGSFNEQYF